This T cell receptor beta chain was profiled in a study of neurological immune-mediated disorders. Whole-study findings and limits: No sharing of CDR3 amino acid sequences was observed among expanded clones across subjects, suggesting private repertoires in all groups. TCR clonal expansion peaked in HTLV-1-associated myelopathy patients and was lowest in multiple sclerosis patients.

Each sequencing run yielded over 170 million TCR-beta sequences from 15-18 subjects. TCRdb reprocessed the 5' RACE reads with MiXCR, giving one entry per CDR3 protein. The data hold tens of thousands of distinct CDR3 sequences, with over 5% observed a single time. The germline CDR1 and CDR2 sequences are LGHDT and YNNKEL (reference sequence). CDR3 length: 14 residues. Ten or more counts support this clonotype. Its antigen remains unidentified. A read error may produce the germline difference seen at one junction end. Libraries used 2 million unsorted PBMCs kept frozen in RNAlater. Sequencing was done on a sample of PBMCs. This sequence originates from a middle-aged woman in good health. The V gene is TRBV3-1, the J gene TRBJ1-3; tentative D call: TRBD1 (5 bases). CDR3 protein: CVSSPQGIGNTIYF. For the CDR3, the DNA is TGTGTCAGCAGCCCTCAGGGAATTGGAAACACCATATATTTT.